This TCR beta chain was found in a study of cytomegalovirus exposure and HLA in healthy donors. Study summary: Researchers found that under 90% of about 400 genotyped donors fell within the Caucasian-associated ancestry cluster.

On this clone: Its antigen is undetermined.

Study-level results: For most subjects, TCR beta sequences were reported to predict HLA-A and HLA-B alleles with accuracy.

With 60 Vbeta and 13 Jbeta primers, the PCR was carried out. This table comes from immunoSEQ multiplex PCR, and its TCRdb copy is limited to in-frame clones, with some not included. The profile covers 95,000 to 120,000 clones, with roughly 72% appearing a single time and 3.5% to 5% taken by the ten largest. Per the germline V gene, CDR1 is SGHRS and CDR2 is YFSETQ. Trimming removed 0 bases at V and 4 bases at J, with 13 bases between. CDR3 length equals 16 residues. The rearrangement links TRBV5-1 to TRBJ1-4, with D unresolved. The sequence was collected from a woman aged 35 to 49 in good health and CMV-seropositive. The material sequenced was PBMCs. The CDR3 reads CASSLALVAGNEKLFF. The CDR3 bases are TGCGCCAGCAGCTTGGCTCTCGTGGCGGGTAATGAAAAACTGTTTTTT.